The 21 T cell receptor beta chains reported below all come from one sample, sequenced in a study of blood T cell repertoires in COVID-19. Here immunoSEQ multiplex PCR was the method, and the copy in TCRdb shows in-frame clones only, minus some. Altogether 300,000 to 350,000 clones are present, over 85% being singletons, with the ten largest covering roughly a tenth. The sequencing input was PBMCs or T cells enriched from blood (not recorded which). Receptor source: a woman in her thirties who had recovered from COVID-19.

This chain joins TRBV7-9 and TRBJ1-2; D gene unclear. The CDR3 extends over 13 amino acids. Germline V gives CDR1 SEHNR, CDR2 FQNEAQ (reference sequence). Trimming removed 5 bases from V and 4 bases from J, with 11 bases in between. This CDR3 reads CASSPRSSYGYTF. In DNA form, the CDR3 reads TGTGCCAGCAGCCCCCGTTCGAGCTATGGCTACACCTTC.

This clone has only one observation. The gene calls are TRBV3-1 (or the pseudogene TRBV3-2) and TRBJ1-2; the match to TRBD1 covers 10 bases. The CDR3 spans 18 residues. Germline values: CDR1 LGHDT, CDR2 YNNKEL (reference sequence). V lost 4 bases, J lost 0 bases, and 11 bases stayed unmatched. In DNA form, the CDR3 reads TGTGCCAGCAGCCCATCGACAGGGGGCGATTGGTCTAACTATGGCTACACCTTC. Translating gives CASSPSTGGDWSNYGYTF.

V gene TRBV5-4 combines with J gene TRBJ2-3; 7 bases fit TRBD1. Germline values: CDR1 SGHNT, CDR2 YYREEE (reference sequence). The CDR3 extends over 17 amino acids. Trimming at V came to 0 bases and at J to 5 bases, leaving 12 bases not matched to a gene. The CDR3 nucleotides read TGTGCCAGCAGCTTGGCTCATGACAGGGTCGGGAAAGATACGCAGTATTTT. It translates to CASSLAHDRVGKDTQYF.

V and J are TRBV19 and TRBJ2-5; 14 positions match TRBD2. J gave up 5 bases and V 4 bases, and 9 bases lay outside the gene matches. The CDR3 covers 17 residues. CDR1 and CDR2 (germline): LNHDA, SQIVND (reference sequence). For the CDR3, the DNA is TGTGCCAGTAGTAAATTACCGGGACTAGCGGGAGTTGAGACCCAGTACTTC. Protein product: CASSKLPGLAGVETQYF.

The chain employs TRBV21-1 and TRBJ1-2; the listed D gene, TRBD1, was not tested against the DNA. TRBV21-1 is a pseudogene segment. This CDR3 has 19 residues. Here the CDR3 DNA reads TGTGCCAGCAGCAAAGAGGATCGTTACTGGGACAGGCCCCCCTATGGCTACACCTTC. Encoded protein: CASSKEDRYWDRPPYGYTF.

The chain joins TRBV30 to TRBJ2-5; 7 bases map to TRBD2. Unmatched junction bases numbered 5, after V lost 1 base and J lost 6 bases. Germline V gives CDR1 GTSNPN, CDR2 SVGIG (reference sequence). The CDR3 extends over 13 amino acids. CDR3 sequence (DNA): TGTGCCTGGAGTGGCGGGAGTCAGAAGACCCAGTACTTC. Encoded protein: CAWSGGSQKTQYF.

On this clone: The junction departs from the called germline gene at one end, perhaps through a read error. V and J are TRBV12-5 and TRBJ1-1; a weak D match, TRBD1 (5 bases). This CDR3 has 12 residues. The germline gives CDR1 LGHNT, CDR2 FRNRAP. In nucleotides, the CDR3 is TGTGCTAGTGGTTTGGTAGGATATACAGGAGTCTTT. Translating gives CASGLVGYTGVF.

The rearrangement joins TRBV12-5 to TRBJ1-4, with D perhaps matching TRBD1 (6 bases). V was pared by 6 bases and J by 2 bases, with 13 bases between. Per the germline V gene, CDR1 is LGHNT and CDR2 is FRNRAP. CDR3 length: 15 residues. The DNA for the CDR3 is TGTGCTAGTGGAACGACTCAGGGGACTAATGAAAAACTGTTTTTT. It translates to CASGTTQGTNEKLFF.

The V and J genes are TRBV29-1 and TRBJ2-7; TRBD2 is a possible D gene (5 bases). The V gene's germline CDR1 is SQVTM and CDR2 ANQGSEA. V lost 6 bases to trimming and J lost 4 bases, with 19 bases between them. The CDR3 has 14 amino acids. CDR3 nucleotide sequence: TGCAGCGTAGGAACCCATCCGCCGGGATACGAGCAGTACTTC. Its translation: CSVGTHPPGYEQYF.

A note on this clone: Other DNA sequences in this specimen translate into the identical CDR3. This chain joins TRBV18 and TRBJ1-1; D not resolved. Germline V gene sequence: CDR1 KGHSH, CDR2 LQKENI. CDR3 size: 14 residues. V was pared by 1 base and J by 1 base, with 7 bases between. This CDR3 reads CASSPRGQNTEAFF. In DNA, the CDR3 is TGTGCCAGCTCACCACGCGGGCAGAACACTGAAGCTTTCTTT. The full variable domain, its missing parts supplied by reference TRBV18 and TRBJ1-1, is NAGVMQNPRHLVRRRGQEARLRCSPMKGHSHVYWYRQLPEEGLKFMVYLQKENIIDESGMPKERFSAEFPKEGPSILRIQQVVRGDSAAYFCASSPRGQNTEAFFGQGTRLTVV.

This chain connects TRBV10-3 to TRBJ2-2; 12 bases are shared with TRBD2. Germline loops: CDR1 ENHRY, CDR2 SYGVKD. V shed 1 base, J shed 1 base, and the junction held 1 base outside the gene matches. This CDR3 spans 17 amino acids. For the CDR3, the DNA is TGTGCCATCAGTGAGTTGGGACTAGCGGGGAACACCGGGGAGCTGTTTTTT. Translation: CAISELGLAGNTGELFF.

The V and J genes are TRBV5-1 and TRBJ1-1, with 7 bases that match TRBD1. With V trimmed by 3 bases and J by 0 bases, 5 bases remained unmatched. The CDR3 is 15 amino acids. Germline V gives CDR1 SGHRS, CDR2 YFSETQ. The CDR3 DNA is TGCGCCAGCAGCTGGGCGGACAGGATGAACACTGAAGCTTTCTTT. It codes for CASSWADRMNTEAFF. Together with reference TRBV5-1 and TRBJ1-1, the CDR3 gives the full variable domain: KAGVTQTPRYLIKTRGQQVTLSCSPISGHRSVSWYQQTPGQGLQFLFEYFSETQRNKGNFPGRFSGRQFSNSRSEMNVSTLELGDSALYLCASSWADRMNTEAFFGQGTRLTVV.

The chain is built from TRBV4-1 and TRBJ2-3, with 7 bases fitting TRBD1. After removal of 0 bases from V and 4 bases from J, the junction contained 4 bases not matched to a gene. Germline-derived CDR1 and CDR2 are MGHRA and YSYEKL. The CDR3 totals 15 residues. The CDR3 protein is CASSQDGQGADTQYF. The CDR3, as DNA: TGCGCCAGCAGCCAAGACGGGCAGGGGGCAGATACGCAGTATTTT.

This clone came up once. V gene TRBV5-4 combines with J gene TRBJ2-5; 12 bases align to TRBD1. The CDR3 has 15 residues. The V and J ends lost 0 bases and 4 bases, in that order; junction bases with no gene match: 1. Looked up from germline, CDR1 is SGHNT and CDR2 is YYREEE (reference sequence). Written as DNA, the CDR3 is TGTGCCAGCAGCTTGGTGGGACAGGGGGCAGAGACCCAGTACTTC. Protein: CASSLVGQGAETQYF.

CDR3 amino acids: CASSPAGREFTDTQYF. The DNA for the CDR3 is TGCGCCAGCAGCCCAGCCGGGCGGGAGTTCACAGATACGCAGTATTTT. This chain links TRBV5-1 with TRBJ2-3; 7 bases map to TRBD2. Germline CDR1 is SGHRS and CDR2 is YFSETQ. The CDR3 has 16 amino acids. Trimming at V came to 4 bases and at J to 2 bases, leaving 10 bases not matched to a gene.

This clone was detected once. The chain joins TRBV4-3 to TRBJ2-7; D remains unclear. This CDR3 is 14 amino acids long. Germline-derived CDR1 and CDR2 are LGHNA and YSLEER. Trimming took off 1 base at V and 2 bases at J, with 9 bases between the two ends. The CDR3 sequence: CASSQGHHTYEQYF. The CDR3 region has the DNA TGCGCCAGCAGCCAAGGACACCATACCTACGAGCAGTACTTC.

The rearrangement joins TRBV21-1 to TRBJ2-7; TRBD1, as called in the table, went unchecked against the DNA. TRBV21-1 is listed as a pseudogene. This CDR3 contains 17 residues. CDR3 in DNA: TGTGCCAGCAGCAGAAACCTAGGGGGACAGGAGGTGCACGAGCAGTACTTC. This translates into CASSRNLGGQEVHEQYF.

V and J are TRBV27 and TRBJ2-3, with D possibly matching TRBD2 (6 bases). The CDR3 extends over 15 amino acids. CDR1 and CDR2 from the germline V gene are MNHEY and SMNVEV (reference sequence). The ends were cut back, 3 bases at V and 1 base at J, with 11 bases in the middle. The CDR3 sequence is CASSLLGGGTDTQYF. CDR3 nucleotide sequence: TGTGCCAGCAGTTTGCTCGGGGGTGGCACAGATACGCAGTATTTT.

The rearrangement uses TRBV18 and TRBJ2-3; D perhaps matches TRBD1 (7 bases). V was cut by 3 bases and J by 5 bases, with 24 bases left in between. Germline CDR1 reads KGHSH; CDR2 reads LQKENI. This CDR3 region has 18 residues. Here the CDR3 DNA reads TGTGCCAGCTCACCGATAGGGACTTGGGACAGCATCAGAGATACGCAGTATTTT. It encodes CASSPIGTWDSIRDTQYF.

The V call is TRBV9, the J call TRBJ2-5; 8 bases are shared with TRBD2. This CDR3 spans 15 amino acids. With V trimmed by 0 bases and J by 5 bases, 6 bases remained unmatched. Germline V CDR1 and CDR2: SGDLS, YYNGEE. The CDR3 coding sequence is TGTGCCAGCAGCGTAGGGGTGGCTAGCGGGGAGACCCAGTACTTC. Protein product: CASSVGVASGETQYF.

CDR3 in amino acids: CASRSPVSSYNEQFF. The DNA of the CDR3 is TGTGCCAGCAGGAGTCCCGTAAGCTCCTACAATGAGCAGTTCTTC. The chain employs TRBV6-5 and TRBJ2-1; D is uncertain. The CDR3 runs 15 residues. V lost 6 bases to trimming and J lost 0 bases, with 12 bases between them. The germline CDR1 and CDR2 sequences are MNHEY and SVGAGI.